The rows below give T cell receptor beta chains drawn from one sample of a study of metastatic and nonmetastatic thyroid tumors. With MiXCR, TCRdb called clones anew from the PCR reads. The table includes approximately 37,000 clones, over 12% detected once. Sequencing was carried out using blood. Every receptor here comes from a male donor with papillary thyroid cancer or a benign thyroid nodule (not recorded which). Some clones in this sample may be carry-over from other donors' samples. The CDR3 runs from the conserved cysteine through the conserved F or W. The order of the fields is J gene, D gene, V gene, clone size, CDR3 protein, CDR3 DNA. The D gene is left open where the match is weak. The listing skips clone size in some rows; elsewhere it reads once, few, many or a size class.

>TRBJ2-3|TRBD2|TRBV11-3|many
CASSLGLPSGRARTDTQYF
TGTGCCAGCAGCTTAGGTTTACCTAGCGGGAGGGCCAGGACAGATACGCAGTATTTT
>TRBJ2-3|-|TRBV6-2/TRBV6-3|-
CASSPIGIKATQYF
TGTGCCAGCAGTCCCATAGGAATAAAGGCTACGCAGTATTTT
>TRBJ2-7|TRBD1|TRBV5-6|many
CASSLLGQGPTYEQYF
TGTGCCAGCAGCTTGTTGGGACAGGGGCCAACCTACGAGCAGTACTTC
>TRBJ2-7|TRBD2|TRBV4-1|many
CASSQGGGEPYEQYF
TGCGCCAGCAGCCAAGGGGGGGGGGAACCCTACGAGCAGTACTTC
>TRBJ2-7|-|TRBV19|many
CASSIGPVQGEQYF
TGTGCCAGTAGTATCGGACCCGTTCAGGGCGAGCAGTACTTC
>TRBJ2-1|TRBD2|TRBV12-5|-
CASGVASGNNEQFF
TGTGCTAGTGGGGTGGCTAGCGGGAACAATGAGCAGTTCTTC
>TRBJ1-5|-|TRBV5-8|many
CASSRDQPQHF
TGTGCCAGCAGCCGTGATCAGCCCCAGCATTTT
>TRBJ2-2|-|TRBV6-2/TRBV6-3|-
CASSPQGRRTGELFF
TGTGCCAGCAGCCCCCAGGGTAGGCGCACCGGGGAGCTGTTTTTT
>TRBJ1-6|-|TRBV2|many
CASSVNQLDIGYSPLHF
TGTGCCAGCAGTGTGAACCAATTGGACATAGGGTATTCACCCCTCCACTTT
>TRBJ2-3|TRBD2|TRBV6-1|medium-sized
CASRGTSGRATDTQYF
TGTGCCAGCAGGGGGACTAGCGGGAGGGCCACAGATACGCAGTATTTT
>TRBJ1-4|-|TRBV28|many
CATLTGGNEKLFF
TGTGCCACCCTTACTGGGGGTAATGAAAAACTGTTTTTT
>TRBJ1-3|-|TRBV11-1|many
CASSSDGSFSGNTIYF
TGTGCCAGCAGCTCGGACGGGTCCTTCTCTGGAAACACCATATATTTT
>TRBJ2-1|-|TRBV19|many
CASGTGLYNEQFF
TGTGCCAGCGGGACCGGGTTATACAATGAGCAGTTCTTC
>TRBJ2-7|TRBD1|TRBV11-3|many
CASSLGGTGYGEQYF
TGTGCCAGCAGCTTAGGAGGGACAGGGTATGGCGAGCAGTACTTC
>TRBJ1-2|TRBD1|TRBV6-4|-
CASSDRQGGAYGYTF
TGTGCCAGCAGTGACCGACAGGGTGGGGCCTATGGATACACCTTC
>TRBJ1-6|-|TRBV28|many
CASSSRAGDHF
TGTGCCAGCAGTTCCCGGGCAGGGGACCACTTT
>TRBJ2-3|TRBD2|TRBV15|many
CATSRELASADTQYF
TGTGCCACCAGCAGAGAACTAGCGAGTGCAGATACGCAGTATTTT
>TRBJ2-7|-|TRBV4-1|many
CASSQDRQGSYEQYF
TGCGCCAGCAGCCAAGATCGGCAGGGCTCCTACGAGCAGTACTTC
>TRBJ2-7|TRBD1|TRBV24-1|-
CATSDPGQGWNEQYF
TGTGCCACCAGTGATCCTGGACAGGGGTGGAACGAGCAGTACTTC
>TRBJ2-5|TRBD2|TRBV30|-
CAWSSGTRKTQYF
TGTGCCTGGAGCTCCGGGACTAGGAAGACCCAGTACTTC
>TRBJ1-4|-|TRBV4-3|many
CASSQGIIATNEKLFF
TGCGCCAGCAGCCAAGGAATAATTGCAACTAATGAAAAACTGTTTTTT
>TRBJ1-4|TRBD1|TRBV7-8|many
CASRRSRTGYEKLFF
TGTGCCAGCAGACGTAGCAGGACAGGATATGAAAAACTGTTTTTT
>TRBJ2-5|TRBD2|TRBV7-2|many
CASSSIAGGWETQYF
TGTGCCAGCAGCTCAATAGCGGGAGGGTGGGAGACCCAGTACTTC
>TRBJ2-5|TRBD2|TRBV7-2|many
CASSLALAGVGTQYF
TGTGCCAGCAGCTTAGCTTTAGCGGGGGTTGGGACCCAGTACTTC
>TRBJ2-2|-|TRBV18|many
CASNPGNTGELFF
TGTGCCAGTAATCCGGGGAACACCGGGGAGCTGTTTTTT
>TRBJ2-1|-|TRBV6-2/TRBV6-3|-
CASSYPGRKKEQFF
TGTGCCAGCAGTTACCCGGGCCGCAAAAAAGAGCAGTTCTTC
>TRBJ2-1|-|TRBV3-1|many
CASSQGGRAQFF
TGTGCCAGCAGCCAAGGGGGGCGGGCGCAGTTCTTC
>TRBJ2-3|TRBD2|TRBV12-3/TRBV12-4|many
CASSLGTSGSTDTQYF
TGTGCCAGCAGTTTGGGGACTAGCGGGAGTACAGATACGCAGTATTTT
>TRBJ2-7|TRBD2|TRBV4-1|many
CASSQLAGGLGEQYF
TGCGCCAGCAGCCAACTAGCGGGGGGACTGGGCGAGCAGTACTTC
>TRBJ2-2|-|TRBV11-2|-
CASSLGSQGELFF
TGTGCCAGCAGCTTAGGGTCTCAGGGGGAGCTGTTTTTT
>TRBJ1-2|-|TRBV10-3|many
CAISEGLMESLSGYTF
TGTGCCATCAGTGAAGGGTTGATGGAATCCTTATCCGGCTACACCTTC
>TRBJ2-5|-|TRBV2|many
CASSLTGYGETQYF
TGTGCCAGCAGTCTGACAGGATACGGGGAGACCCAGTACTTC
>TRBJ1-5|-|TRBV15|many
CATSNREGSNQPQHF
TGTGCCACCAGCAACAGGGAGGGTAGCAATCAGCCCCAGCATTTT
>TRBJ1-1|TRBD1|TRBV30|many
CAFRDRERAFF
TGTGCCTTTCGGGACAGGGAAAGAGCTTTCTTT
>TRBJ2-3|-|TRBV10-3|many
CAISDTLKPRGADTQYF
TGTGCCATCAGTGATACCTTAAAGCCTAGGGGTGCAGATACGCAGTATTTT
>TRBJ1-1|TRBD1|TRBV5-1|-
CASGTGALVTEAFF
TGCGCCAGCGGGACAGGTGCCCTGGTCACTGAAGCTTTCTTT
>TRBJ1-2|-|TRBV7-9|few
CASSSCCSGYTF
TGTGCCAGCAGTAGTTGCTGCTCTGGCTACACCTTC
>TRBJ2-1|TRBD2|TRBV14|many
CASSPLIIAGFYNEQFF
TGTGCCAGCAGCCCCCTAATTATAGCGGGTTTTTACAATGAGCAGTTCTTC
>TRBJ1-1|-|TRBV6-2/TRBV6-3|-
CASSYVSGAEAFF
TGTGCCAGCAGTTACGTGAGTGGTGCTGAAGCTTTCTTT
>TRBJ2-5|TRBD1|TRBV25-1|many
CASSQGARETQYF
TGTGCCAGTTCTCAGGGGGCTCGGGAGACCCAGTACTTC
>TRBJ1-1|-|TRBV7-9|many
CASSIRTEAFF
TGTGCCAGCAGTATAAGAACTGAAGCTTTCTTT
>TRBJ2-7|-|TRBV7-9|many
CASSRGQAYEQYF
TGTGCCAGCAGCCGCGGGCAGGCTTACGAGCAGTACTTC
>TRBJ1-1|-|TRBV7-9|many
CASSLRGSVNTEAFF
TGTGCCAGCAGCTTAAGGGGATCAGTGAACACTGAAGCTTTCTTT
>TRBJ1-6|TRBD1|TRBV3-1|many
CASSQISGTVNSPLHF
TGTGCCAGCAGCCAAATATCCGGGACAGTGAATTCACCCCTCCACTTT
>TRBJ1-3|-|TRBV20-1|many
CSARPRVGGNTIYF
TGCAGTGCTCGCCCAAGGGTTGGAGGAAACACCATATATTTT
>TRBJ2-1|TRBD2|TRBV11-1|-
CASSLRGRVHYNEQFF
TGTGCCAGCAGCCTGAGAGGGAGGGTCCACTACAATGAGCAGTTCTTC
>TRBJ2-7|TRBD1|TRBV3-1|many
CASSQEKGANYEQYF
TGTGCCAGCAGCCAAGAGAAGGGGGCGAACTACGAGCAGTACTTC
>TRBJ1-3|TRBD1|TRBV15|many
CATSGRGPGGSIYF
TGTGCCACCAGCGGGAGGGGGCCAGGGGGTAGCATATATTTT
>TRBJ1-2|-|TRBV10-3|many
CAISESIGVGSSYTF
TGTGCCATCAGTGAGTCGATAGGTGTGGGGAGTAGCTACACCTTC